Listed below are T cell receptor beta chains from one sample, sequenced in a study of CD8 T cells in ankylosing spondylitis. TCRdb reprocessed the 5' RACE reads with MiXCR, giving one entry per CDR3 protein. Of about 360,000 distinct CDR3 sequences listed, 20% to 25% are singletons. Source material: blood, either unsorted or a sorted T cell fraction (not recorded which). These receptors were taken from a male donor with ankylosing spondylitis or in good health (not recorded which). Each CDR3 is given with its conserved first and last residue.

V: TRBV24-1; J: TRBJ2-3; CDR3: CATSGPFGGGLGDTQYF
V: TRBV6-1; J: TRBJ2-5; CDR3: CASTQGTGFTETQYF
V: TRBV4-1; J: TRBJ2-1; CDR3: CASSPGPVSPYNEQFF
V: TRBV5-5; J: TRBJ2-3; CDR3: CASSFGTSGSTDTQYF
V: TRBV6-5; J: TRBJ1-6; CDR3: CASSYSGGSNSPLHF
V: TRBV12-3/TRBV12-4; J: TRBJ2-4; CDR3: CASKDPRLENIQYF
V: TRBV5-1; J: TRBJ2-2; CDR3: CASSLKPANTGELFF
V: TRBV5-6; J: TRBJ2-1; CDR3: CASSRRGVSDEQFF
V: TRBV11-2; J: TRBJ2-1; CDR3: CASSFGGYYNEQFF
V: TRBV20-1; J: TRBJ2-4; CDR3: CSAREDGGGNIQYF
V: TRBV29-1; J: TRBJ1-2; CDR3: CSGWGSDYGYTF
V: TRBV4-1; J: TRBJ2-7; CDR3: CASSHAGTSLVHEQYF
V: TRBV6-6; J: TRBJ2-2; CDR3: CASTSYTGELFF
V: TRBV25-1; J: TRBJ1-6; CDR3: CASGDYNSPLHF
V: TRBV7-3; J: TRBJ2-1; CDR3: CASRQGGYNEQFF
V: TRBV23-1; J: TRBJ2-7; CDR3: CASSQSSFRGAISPYEQYF
V: TRBV4-2; J: TRBJ2-7; CDR3: CASSQEWDQTYEQYF
V: TRBV29-1; J: TRBJ2-2; CDR3: CSVRPDWNTGELFF
V: TRBV5-4; J: TRBJ1-3; CDR3: CASSKTGVGNTIYF
V: TRBV7-9; J: TRBJ2-1; CDR3: CASSTPAAQYNEQFF
V: TRBV7-9; J: TRBJ2-7; CDR3: CATSGGQGSEQYF
V: TRBV12-3/TRBV12-4; J: TRBJ2-7; CDR3: CASSLGGIHEQYF
V: TRBV12-3/TRBV12-4; J: TRBJ2-3; CDR3: CASDSSEGDTQYF
V: TRBV29-1; J: TRBJ2-7; CDR3: CSVESFGEQYF
V: TRBV5-1; J: TRBJ2-3; CDR3: CASSLGAVPSTDTQYF
V: TRBV11-2; J: TRBJ1-5; CDR3: CASSPPTGPGQPQHF
V: TRBV12-3/TRBV12-4; J: TRBJ1-2; CDR3: CASSSQLGPRYGYTF
V: TRBV6-5; J: TRBJ1-2; CDR3: CASSYSWGDDYGYTF
V: TRBV29-1; J: TRBJ2-7; CDR3: CSVTGTRTSYEQYF
V: TRBV12-3/TRBV12-4; J: TRBJ2-3; CDR3: CASSQPDTQYF
V: TRBV11-2; J: TRBJ2-1; CDR3: CASSPPPAGYNEQFF
V: TRBV7-7; J: TRBJ2-1; CDR3: CASSPVGQGTYNEQFF
V: TRBV5-1; J: TRBJ1-1; CDR3: CASSSFLNTEAFF
V: TRBV4-2; J: TRBJ2-5; CDR3: CASSQVRTERGETQYF
V: TRBV20-1; J: TRBJ2-5; CDR3: CCARAEEFTSGEYQETQYF
V: TRBV4-1; J: TRBJ2-3; CDR3: CASSQRAGGTDTQYF
V: TRBV3-1; J: TRBJ2-7; CDR3: CASSQVGAHEQYF
V: TRBV5-1; J: TRBJ2-1; CDR3: CASSLQSGGEGVYNEQFF
V: TRBV29-1; J: TRBJ2-1; CDR3: CSVEDFRSSYNEQFF
V: TRBV7-4; J: TRBJ1-5; CDR3: CASSAFERLNQPQHF
V: TRBV5-1; J: TRBJ2-6; CDR3: CASSTFSGANVLTF
V: TRBV4-2; J: TRBJ1-1; CDR3: CASSHPSDLMNTEAFF
V: TRBV11-2; J: TRBJ2-1; CDR3: CASGRPAPGMGEQFF
V: TRBV20-1; J: TRBJ2-7; CDR3: CSASSIRDNSYEQYF
V: TRBV27; J: TRBJ2-1; CDR3: CASRRLAGVNEQFF
V: TRBV11-2; J: TRBJ2-5; CDR3: CASSLGGGIATPEETQYF
V: TRBV21-1; J: TRBJ1-1; CDR3: CASSKAVMANTEAFF
V: TRBV2; J: TRBJ2-5; CDR3: CASSGLAGAETQYF
V: TRBV6-6; J: TRBJ2-4; CDR3: CASSKGQGNIQYF
V: TRBV9; J: TRBJ2-5; CDR3: CASSVVPTPPQETQYF
V: TRBV7-6; J: TRBJ2-1; CDR3: CASSSGTSGGNEQFF
V: TRBV4-2; J: TRBJ1-6; CDR3: CASRSDTQGSISYNSPLHF
V: TRBV7-9; J: TRBJ2-5; CDR3: CASSLQTRSETQYF